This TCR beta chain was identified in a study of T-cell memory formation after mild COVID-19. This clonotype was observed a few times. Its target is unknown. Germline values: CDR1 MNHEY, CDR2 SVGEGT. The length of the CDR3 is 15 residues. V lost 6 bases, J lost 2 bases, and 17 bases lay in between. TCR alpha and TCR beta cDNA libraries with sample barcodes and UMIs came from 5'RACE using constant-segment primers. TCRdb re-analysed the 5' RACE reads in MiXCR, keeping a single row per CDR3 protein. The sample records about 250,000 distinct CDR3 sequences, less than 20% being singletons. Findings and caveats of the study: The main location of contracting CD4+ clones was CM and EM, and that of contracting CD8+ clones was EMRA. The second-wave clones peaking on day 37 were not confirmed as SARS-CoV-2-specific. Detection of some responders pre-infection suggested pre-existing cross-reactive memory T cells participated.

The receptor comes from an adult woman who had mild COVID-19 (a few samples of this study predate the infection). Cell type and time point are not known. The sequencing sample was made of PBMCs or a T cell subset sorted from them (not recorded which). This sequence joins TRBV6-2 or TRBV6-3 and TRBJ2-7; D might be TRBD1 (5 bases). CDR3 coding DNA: TGTGCCAGCAGCTCACAACGGACACCGACCTACGAGCAGTACTTC. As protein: CASSSQRTPTYEQYF.